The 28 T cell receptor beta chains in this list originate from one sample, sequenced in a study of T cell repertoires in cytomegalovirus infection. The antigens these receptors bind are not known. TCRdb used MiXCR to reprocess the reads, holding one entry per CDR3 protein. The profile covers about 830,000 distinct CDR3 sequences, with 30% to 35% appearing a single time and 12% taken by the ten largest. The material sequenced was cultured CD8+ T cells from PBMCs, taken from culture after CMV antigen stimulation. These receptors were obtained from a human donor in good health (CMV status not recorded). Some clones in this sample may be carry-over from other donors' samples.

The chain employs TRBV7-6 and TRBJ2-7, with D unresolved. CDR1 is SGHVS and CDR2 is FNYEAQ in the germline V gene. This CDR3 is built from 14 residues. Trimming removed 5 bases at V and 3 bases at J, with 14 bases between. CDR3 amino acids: CASSASPAHYEQYF. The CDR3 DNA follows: TGTGCCAGCAGCGCTAGTCCAGCCCACTACGAGCAGTACTTC.

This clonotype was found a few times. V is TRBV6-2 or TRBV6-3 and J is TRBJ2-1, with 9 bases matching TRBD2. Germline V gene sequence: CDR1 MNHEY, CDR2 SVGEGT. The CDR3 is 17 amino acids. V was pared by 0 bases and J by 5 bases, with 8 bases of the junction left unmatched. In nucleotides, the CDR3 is TGTGCCAGCAGTTACTCGTTTAGCGGGGGCCTTAACAATGAGCAGTTCTTC. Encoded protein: CASSYSFSGGLNNEQFF.

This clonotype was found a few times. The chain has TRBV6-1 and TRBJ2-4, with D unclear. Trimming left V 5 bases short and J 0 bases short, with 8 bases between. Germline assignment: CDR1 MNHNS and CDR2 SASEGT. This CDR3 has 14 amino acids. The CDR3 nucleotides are TGTGCCAGCAGTCTACACAGAGCCAAAAACATTCAGTACTTC. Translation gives CASSLHRAKNIQYF.

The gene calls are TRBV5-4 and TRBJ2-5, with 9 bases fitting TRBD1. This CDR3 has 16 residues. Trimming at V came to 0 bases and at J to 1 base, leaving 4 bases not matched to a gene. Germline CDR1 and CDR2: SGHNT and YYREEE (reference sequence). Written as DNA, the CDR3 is TGTGCCAGCAGCTTGGGGGGACAGGGTATCCAAGAGACCCAGTACTTC. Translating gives CASSLGGQGIQETQYF.

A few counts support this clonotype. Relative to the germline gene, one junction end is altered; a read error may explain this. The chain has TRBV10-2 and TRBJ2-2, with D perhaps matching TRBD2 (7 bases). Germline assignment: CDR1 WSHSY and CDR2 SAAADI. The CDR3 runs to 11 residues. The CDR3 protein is CASREGGGLFF. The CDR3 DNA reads TGCGCCAGCCGCGAGGGGGGGGGGCTGTTTTTT.

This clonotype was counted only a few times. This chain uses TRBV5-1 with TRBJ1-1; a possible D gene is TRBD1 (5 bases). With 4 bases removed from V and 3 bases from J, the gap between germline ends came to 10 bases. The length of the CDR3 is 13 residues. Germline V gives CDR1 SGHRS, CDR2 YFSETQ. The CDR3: CASSPGGHTEAFF. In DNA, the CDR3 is TGCGCCAGCAGCCCGGGGGGTCACACTGAAGCTTTCTTT.

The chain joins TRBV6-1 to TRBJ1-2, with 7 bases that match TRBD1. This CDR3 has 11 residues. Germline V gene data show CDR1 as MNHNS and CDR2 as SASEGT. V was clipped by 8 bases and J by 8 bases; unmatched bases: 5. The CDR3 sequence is CASVTGWGYTF. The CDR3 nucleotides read TGTGCCAGCGTGACAGGGTGGGGCTACACCTTC.

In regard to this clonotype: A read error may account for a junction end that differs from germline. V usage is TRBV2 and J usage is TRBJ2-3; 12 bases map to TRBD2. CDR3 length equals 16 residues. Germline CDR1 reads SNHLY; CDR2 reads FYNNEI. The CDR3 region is CANSEGLAGPHHTQYF. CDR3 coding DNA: TGTGCCAACAGTGAAGGACTAGCGGGGCCCCACCATACGCAGTATTTT.

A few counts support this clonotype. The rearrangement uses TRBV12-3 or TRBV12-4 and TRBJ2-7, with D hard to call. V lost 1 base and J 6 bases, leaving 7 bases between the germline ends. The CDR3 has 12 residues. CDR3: CASSLGVLEQYF. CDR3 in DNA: TGTGCCAGCAGTTTAGGCGTGCTCGAGCAGTACTTC.

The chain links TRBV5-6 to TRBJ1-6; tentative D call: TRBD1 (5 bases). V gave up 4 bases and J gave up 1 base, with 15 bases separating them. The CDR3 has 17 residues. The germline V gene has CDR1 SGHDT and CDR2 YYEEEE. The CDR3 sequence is CASSLGRGGSYNSPLHF. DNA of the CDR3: TGTGCCAGCAGCCTTGGTAGGGGTGGGTCCTATAATTCACCCCTCCACTTT.

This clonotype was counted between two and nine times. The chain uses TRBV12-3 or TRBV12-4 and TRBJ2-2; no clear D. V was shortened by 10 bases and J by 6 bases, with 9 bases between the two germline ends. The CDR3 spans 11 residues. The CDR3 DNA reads TGTGCCATCCTGTCTGCCGGGGAGCTGTTTTTT. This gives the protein CAILSAGELFF.

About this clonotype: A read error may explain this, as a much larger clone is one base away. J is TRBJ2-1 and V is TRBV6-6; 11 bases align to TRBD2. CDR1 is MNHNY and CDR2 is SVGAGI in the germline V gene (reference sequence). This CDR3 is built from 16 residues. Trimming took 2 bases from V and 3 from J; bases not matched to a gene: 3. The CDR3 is CASSYALAGGYNEQFF. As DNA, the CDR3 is TGTGCCAGCAGTTACGCCCTAGCGGGGGGCTACAATGAGCAGTTCTTC.

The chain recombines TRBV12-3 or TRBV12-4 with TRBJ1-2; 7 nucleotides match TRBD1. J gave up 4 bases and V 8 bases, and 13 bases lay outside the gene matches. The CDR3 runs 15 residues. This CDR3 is CASLQVGTDFYGYTF. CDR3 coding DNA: TGTGCCAGCCTCCAAGTCGGGACAGACTTCTATGGCTACACCTTC.

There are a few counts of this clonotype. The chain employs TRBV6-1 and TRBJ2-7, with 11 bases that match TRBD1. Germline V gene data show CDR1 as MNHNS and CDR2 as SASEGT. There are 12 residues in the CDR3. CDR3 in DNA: TGTGCAGCGGGGACAGGGGGCTACGAGCAGTACTTC. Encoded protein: CAAGTGGYEQYF.

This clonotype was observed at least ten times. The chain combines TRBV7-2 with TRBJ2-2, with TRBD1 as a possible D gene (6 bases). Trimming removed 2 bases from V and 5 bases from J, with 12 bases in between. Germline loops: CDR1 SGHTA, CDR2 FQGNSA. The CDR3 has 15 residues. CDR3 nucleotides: TGTGCCAGCAGCTTATCAGGGGCAGTGACCGGGGAGCTGTTTTTT. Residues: CASSLSGAVTGELFF.

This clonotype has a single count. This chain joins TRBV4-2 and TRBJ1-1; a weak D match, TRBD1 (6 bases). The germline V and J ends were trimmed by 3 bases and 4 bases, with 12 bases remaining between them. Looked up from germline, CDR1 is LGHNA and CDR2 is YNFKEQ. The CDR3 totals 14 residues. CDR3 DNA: TGTGCCAGCAGCCAGAGGGGGGGGGGCACTGAAGCTTTCTTT. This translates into CASSQRGGGTEAFF.

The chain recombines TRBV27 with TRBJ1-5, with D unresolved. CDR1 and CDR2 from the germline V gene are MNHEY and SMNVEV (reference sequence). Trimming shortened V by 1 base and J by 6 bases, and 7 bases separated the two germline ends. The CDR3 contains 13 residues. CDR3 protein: CASSLYGFQPQHF. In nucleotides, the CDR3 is TGTGCCAGCAGTTTATACGGTTTTCAGCCCCAGCATTTT.

CDR3 protein: CASTPILTGMTQPQHF. The CDR3 DNA reads as TGTGCCAGCACCCCCATCTTGACAGGGATGACTCAGCCCCAGCATTTT. The chain links TRBV7-8 to TRBJ1-5, with TRBD1 matching 7 bases. The junction had 15 bases not matched to a gene; V was cut back by 7 bases and J by 6 bases. This CDR3 spans 16 amino acids. Germline CDR1 is SGHVS and CDR2 is FQNEAQ.

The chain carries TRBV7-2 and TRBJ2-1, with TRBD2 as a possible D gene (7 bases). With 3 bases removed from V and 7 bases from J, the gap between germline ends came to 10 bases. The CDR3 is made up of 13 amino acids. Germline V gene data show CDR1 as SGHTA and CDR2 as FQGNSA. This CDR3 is CASSFGGANEQFF. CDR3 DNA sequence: TGTGCCAGCAGCTTTGGGGGGGCAAATGAGCAGTTCTTC.

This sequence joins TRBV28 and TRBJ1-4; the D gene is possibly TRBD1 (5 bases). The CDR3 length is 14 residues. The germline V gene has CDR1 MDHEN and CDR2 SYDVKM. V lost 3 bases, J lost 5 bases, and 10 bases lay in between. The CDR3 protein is CASSFYRTNEKLFF. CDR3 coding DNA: TGTGCCAGCAGTTTCTACAGGACAAATGAAAAACTGTTTTTT.

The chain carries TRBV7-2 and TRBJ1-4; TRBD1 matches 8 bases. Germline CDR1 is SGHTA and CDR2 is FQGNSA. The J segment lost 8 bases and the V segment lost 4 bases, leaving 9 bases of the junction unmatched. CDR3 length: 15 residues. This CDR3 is CASSWRTGSGEKLFF. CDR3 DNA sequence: TGTGCCAGCAGCTGGCGGACAGGGTCGGGAGAAAAACTGTTTTTT.

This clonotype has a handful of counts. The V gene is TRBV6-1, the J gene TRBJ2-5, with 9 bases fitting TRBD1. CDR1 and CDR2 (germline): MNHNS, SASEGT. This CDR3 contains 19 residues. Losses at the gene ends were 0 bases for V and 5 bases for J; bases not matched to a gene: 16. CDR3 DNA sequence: TGTGCCAGCAGTGAAGCGCTTTTAGGGGGACAGGGAATAATGGAGACCCAGTACTTC. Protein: CASSEALLGGQGIMETQYF.

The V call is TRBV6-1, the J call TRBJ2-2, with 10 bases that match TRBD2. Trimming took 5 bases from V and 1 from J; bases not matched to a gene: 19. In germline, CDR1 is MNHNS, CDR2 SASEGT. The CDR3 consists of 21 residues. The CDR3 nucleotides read TGTGCCAGCAGTTTACTCCCGGGACTAGCGAGGGCATCCTTGAACACCGGGGAGCTGTTTTTT. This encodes CASSLLPGLARASLNTGELFF.

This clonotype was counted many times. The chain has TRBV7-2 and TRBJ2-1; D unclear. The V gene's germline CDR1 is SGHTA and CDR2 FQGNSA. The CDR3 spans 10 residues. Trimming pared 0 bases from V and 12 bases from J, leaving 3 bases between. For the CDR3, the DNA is TGTGCCAGCAGCTTAGCTGGGCAGTTCTTC. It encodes CASSLAGQFF.

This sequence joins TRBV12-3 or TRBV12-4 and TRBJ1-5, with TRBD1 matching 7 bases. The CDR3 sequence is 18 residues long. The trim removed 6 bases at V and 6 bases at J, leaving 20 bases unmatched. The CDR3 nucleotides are TGTGCCAGCAGCTACCAAGTTTTGACAGGGATCTGGGGTCAGCCCCAGCATTTT. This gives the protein CASSYQVLTGIWGQPQHF.

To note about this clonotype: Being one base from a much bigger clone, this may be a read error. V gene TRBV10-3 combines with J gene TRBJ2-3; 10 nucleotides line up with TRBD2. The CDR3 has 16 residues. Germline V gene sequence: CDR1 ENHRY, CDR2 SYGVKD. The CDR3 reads CAIGESVAGGSDTQYF. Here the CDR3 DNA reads TGTGCCATCGGTGAGTCGGTAGCGGGGGGTTCAGATACGCAGTATTTT.

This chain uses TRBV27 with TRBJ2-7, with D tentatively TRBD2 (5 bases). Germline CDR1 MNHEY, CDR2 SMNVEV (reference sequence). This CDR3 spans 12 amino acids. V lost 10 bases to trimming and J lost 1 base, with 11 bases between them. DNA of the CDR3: TGTGCCACCGGACTGGGATCCTACGAGCAGTACTTC. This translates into CATGLGSYEQYF.

This chain's CDR3 is CSATQPETGVYPGANVLTF. The CDR3, as DNA: TGCAGTGCTACACAGCCCGAGACAGGGGTCTATCCTGGGGCCAACGTCCTGACTTTC. This chain joins TRBV20-1 and TRBJ2-6; 8 positions agree with TRBD1. The V segment lost 4 bases and the J segment 2 bases; nucleotides outside the gene matches: 16. CDR1 and CDR2 from the germline V gene are DFQATT and SNEGSKA (reference sequence). CDR3 size: 19 residues.